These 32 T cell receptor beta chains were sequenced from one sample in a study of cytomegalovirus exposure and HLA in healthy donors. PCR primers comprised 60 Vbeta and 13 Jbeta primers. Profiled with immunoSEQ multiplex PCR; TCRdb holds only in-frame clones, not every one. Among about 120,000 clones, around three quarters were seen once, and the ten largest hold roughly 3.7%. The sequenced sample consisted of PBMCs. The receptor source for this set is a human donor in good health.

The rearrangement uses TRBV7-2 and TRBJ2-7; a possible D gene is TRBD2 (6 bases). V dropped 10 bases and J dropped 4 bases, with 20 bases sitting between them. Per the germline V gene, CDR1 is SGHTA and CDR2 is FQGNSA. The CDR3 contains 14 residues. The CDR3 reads CATSGVAPLYEQYF. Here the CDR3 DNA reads TGTGCCACGTCGGGGGTAGCCCCCTTGTACGAGCAGTACTTC. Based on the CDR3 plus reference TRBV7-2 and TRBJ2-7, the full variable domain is GAGVSQSPSNKVTEKGKDVELRCDPISGHTALYWYRQSLGQGLEFLIYFQGNSAPDKSGLPSDRFSAERTGGSVSTLTIQRTQQEDSAVYLCATSGVAPLYEQYFGPGTRLTVT.

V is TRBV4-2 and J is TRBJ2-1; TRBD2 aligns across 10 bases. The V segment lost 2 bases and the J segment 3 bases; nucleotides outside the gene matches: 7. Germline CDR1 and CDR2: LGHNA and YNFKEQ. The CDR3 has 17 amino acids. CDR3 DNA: TGTGCCAGCAGCCAACAACAACTAGCGGGAAGCTACAATGAGCAGTTCTTC. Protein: CASSQQQLAGSYNEQFF.

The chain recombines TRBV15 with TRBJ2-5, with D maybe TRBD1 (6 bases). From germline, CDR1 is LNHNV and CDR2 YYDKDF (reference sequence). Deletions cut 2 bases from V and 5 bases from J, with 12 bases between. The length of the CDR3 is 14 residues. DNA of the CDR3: TGTGCCACCAGCAGAAACAGGGTCTGGGAGACCCAGTACTTC. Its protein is CATSRNRVWETQYF.

The CDR3 nucleotides are TGTGCCAGCAGTAAGCTAGCTGAGGGCAAAAACATTCAGTACTTC. Protein product: CASSKLAEGKNIQYF. The chain is built from TRBV6-5 and TRBJ2-4; the D gene is possibly TRBD2 (5 bases). The CDR3 spans 15 residues. Germline CDR1 reads MNHEY; CDR2 reads SVGAGI. Between the trimmed V and J ends, which lost 5 bases and 3 bases, there was a span of 14 bases.

CDR3 bases: TGCGCCAGCAGCTCCGACCGGACAGGGATCTACGAGCAGTACTTC. This sequence encodes CASSSDRTGIYEQYF. The genes are TRBV5-1 and TRBJ2-7, with TRBD1 identical over 8 bases. The CDR3 extends over 15 amino acids. J was trimmed by 3 bases and V by 3 bases; bases with no gene match: 8. The germline CDR1 and CDR2 sequences are SGHRS and YFSETQ.

CDR3 nucleotides: TGTGCCAGCAGCTATGAGATTTCCGGGGGGGGGACTGAAGCTTTCTTT. The encoded protein is CASSYEISGGGTEAFF. The rearrangement uses TRBV9 and TRBJ1-1; TRBD1 might be the D (5 bases). V lost 4 bases and J lost 5, with 21 bases in between. Per the germline V gene, CDR1 is SGDLS and CDR2 is YYNGEE. The CDR3 has 16 amino acids.

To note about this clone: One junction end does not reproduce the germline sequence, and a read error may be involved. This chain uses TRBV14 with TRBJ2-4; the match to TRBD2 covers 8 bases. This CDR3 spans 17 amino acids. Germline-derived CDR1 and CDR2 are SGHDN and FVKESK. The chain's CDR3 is CASSQESGSLAKNSQYF. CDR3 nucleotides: TGTGCCAGCAGCCAAGAGAGCGGGAGCCTAGCCAAAAACAGTCAGTACTTC. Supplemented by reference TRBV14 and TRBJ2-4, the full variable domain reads EAGVTQFPSHSVIEKGQTVTLRCDPISGHDNLYWYRRVMGKEIKFLLHFVKESKQDESGMPNNRFLAERTGGTYSTLKVQPAELEDSGVYFCASSQESGSLAKNSQYFGAGTRLSVL.

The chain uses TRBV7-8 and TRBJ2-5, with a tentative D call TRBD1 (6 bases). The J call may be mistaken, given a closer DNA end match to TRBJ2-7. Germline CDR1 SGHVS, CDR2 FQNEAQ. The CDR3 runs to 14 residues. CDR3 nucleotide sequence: TGTGCCAGCAGCATTCGGACAGCCCTATACGAGCAGTACTTC. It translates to CASSIRTALYEQYF.

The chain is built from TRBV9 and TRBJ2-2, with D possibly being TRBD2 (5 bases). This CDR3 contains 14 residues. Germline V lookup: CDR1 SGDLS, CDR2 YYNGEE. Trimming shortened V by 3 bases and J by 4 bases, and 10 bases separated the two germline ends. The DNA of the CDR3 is TGTGCCAGCAGCGAGGGAACTAGCACCGGGGAGCTGTTTTTT. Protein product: CASSEGTSTGELFF.

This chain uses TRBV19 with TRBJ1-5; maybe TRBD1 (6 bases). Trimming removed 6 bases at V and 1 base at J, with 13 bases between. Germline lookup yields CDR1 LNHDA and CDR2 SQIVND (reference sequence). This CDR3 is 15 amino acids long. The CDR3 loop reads CASRGPGGSNQPQHF. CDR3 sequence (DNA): TGTGCCAGTAGGGGACCGGGGGGCAGCAATCAGCCCCAGCATTTT.

CDR3 DNA sequence: TGTGCCAGTAGTACCCGGGACAGGAACACTGAAGCTTTCTTT. Protein sequence: CASSTRDRNTEAFF. The chain employs TRBV19 and TRBJ1-1, with 7 bases that match TRBD1. In germline, CDR1 is LNHDA, CDR2 SQIVND (reference sequence). V lost 4 bases and J lost 1; bases outside the gene matches: 3. The CDR3 is 14 amino acids.

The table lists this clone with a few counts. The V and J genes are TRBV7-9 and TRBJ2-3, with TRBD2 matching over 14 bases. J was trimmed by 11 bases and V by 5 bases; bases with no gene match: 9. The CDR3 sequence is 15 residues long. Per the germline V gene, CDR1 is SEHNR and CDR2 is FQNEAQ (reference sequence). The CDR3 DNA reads TGTGCCAGCAGCACCGGGACTAGCGGGAGTGGGGGGCAGTATTTT. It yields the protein CASSTGTSGSGGQYF.

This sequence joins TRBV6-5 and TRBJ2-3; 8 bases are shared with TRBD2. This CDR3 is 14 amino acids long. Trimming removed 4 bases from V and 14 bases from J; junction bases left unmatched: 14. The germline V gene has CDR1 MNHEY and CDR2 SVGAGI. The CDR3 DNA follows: TGTGCCAGCAGTTTACCGGGACTAGGAGCACCTTGGTATTTT. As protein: CASSLPGLGAPWYF.

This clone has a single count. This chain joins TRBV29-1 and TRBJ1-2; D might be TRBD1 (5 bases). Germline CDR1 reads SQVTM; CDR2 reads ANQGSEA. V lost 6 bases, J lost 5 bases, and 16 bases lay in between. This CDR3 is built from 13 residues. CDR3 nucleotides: TGCAGCGTGGACATGTCGGTTGGGTATGGCTACACCTTC. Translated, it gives CSVDMSVGYGYTF.

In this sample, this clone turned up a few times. Written as DNA, the CDR3 is TGTGCCAGCAGCTTGGGAGGAGCTAGCGGGTTTAGAAATGAGCAGTTCTTC. Its protein product is CASSLGGASGFRNEQFF. The V gene is TRBV5-6, the J gene TRBJ2-1; 8 positions match TRBD2. Germline V gene data show CDR1 as SGHDT and CDR2 as YYEEEE. The V segment lost 0 bases and the J segment 7 bases; nucleotides outside the gene matches: 12. This CDR3 comprises 17 residues.

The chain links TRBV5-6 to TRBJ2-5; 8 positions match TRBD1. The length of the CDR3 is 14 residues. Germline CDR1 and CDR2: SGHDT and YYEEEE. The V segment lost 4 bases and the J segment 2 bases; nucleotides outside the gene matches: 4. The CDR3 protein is CASSRDRLQETQYF. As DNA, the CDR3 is TGTGCCAGCAGCCGGGACAGGCTGCAAGAGACCCAGTACTTC.

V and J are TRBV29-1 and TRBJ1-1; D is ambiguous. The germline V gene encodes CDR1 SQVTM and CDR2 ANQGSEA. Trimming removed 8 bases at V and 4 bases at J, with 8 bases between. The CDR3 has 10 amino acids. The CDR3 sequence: CSTRGTEAFF. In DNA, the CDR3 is TGCAGCACGCGGGGCACTGAAGCTTTCTTT.

The CDR3 nucleotides read TGTGCCAGCAGCCCGGGGTCTAACTATGGCTACACCTTC. Its translation is CASSPGSNYGYTF. The chain uses TRBV5-6 and TRBJ1-2; D is unclear. In germline, CDR1 is SGHDT, CDR2 YYEEEE. Trimming shortened V by 4 bases and J by 0 bases, and 7 bases separated the two germline ends. The CDR3 is made up of 13 amino acids. Based on the CDR3 plus reference TRBV5-6 and TRBJ1-2, the full variable domain is DAGVTQSPTHLIKTRGQQVTLRCSPKSGHDTVSWYQQALGQGPQFIFQYYEEEERQRGNFPDRFSGHQFPNYSSELNVNALLLGDSALYLCASSPGSNYGYTFGSGTRLTVV.

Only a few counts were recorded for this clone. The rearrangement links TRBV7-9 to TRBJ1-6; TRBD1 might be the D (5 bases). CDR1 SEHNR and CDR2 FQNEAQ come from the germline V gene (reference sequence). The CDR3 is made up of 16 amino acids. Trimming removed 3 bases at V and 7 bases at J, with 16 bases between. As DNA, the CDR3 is TGTGCCAGCAGCTTCCCCGGGGGGGATGGGAATTCACCCCTCCACTTT. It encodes CASSFPGGDGNSPLHF.

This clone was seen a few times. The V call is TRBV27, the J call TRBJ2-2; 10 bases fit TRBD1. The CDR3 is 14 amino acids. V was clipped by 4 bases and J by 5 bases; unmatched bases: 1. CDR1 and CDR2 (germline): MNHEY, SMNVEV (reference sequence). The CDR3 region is CASSWGQGTGELFF. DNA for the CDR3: TGTGCCAGCAGTTGGGGACAGGGGACCGGGGAGCTGTTTTTT.

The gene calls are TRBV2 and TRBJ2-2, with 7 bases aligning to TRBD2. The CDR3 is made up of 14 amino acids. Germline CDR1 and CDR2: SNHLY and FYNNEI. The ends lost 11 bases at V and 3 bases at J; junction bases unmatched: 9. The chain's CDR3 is CAGRGTQHTGELFF. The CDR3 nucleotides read TGTGCCGGGCGGGGGACCCAACACACCGGGGAGCTGTTTTTT.

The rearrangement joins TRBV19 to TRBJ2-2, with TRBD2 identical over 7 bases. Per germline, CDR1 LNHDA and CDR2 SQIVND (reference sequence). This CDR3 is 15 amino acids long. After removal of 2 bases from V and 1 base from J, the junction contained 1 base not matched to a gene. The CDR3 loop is CASSILAVNTGELFF. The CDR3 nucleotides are TGTGCCAGTAGTATACTAGCGGTGAACACCGGGGAGCTGTTTTTT.

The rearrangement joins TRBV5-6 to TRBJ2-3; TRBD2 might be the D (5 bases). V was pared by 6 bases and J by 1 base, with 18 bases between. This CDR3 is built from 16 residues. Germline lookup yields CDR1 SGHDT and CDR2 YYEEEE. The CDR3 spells CASTRGGFVGTDTQYF. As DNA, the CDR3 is TGTGCCAGCACCCGGGGTGGGTTTGTGGGCACAGATACGCAGTATTTT. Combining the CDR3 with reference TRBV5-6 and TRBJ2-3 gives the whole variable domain DAGVTQSPTHLIKTRGQQVTLRCSPKSGHDTVSWYQQALGQGPQFIFQYYEEEERQRGNFPDRFSGHQFPNYSSELNVNALLLGDSALYLCASTRGGFVGTDTQYFGPGTRLTVL.

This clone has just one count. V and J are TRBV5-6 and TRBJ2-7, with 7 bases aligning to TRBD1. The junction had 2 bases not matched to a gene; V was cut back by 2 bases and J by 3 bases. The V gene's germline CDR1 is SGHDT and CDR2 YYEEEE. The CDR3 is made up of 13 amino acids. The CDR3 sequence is CASSFGQDYEQYF. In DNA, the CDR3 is TGTGCCAGCAGCTTTGGACAGGACTACGAGCAGTACTTC.

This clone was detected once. CDR3 residues: CAWSVWTNTGELFF. The CDR3 region has the DNA TGTGCCTGGAGTGTGTGGACAAACACCGGGGAGCTGTTTTTT. The gene calls are TRBV30 and TRBJ2-2, with a tentative D call TRBD1 (5 bases). The V end lost 0 bases, the J end lost 2 bases, and 7 bases lay between the germline ends. The CDR3 is made up of 14 amino acids. Germline CDR1 is GTSNPN and CDR2 is SVGIG (reference sequence).

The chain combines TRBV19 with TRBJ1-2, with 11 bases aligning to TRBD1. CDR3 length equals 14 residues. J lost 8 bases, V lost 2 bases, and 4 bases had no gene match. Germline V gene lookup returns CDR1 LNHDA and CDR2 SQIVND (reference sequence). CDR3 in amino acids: CASSITGQGAGYTF. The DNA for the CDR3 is TGTGCCAGTAGTATAACCGGACAGGGGGCCGGCTACACCTTC.

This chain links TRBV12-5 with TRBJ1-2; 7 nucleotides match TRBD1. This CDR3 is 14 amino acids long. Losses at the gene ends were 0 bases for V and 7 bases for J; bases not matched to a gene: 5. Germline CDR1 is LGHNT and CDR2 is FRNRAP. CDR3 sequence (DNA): TGTGCTAGTGGTTTGGTAGGGGGCCTTGGTGGCTACACCTTC. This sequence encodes CASGLVGGLGGYTF.

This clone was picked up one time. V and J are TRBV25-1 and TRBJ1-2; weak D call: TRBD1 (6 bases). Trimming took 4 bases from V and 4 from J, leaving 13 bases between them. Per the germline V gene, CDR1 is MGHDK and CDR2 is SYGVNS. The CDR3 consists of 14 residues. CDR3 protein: CASSVGGRPYGYTF. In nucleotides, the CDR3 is TGTGCCAGCAGTGTGGGGGGGCGCCCCTATGGCTACACCTTC.

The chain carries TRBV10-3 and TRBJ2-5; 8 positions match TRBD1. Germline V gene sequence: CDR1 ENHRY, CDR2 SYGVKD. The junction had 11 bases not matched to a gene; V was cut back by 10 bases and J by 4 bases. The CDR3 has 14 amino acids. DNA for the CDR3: TGTGCCACGCAGGAGGACAGGGTGGGAGAGACCCAGTACTTC. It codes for CATQEDRVGETQYF.

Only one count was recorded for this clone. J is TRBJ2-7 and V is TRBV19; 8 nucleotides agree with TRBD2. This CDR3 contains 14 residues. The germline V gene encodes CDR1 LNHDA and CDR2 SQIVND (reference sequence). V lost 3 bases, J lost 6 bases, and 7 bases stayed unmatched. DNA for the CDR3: TGTGCCAGTAGTATCCGGGAGGGCCTAGGCGAGCAGTACTTC. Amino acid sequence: CASSIREGLGEQYF.

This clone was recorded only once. CDR3 region: CASSSIGELFF. In nucleotides, the CDR3 is TGTGCCAGCAGCTCAATCGGGGAGCTGTTTTTT. V and J are TRBV7-9 and TRBJ2-2, with unresolved D. The CDR3 has 11 amino acids. Trimming removed 4 bases at V and 7 bases at J, with 4 bases between. Germline CDR1 reads SEHNR; CDR2 reads FQNEAQ (reference sequence).

The DNA for the CDR3 is TGTGCCAGCAGCCAATCGAGGACTAGCGGCAATGAGCAGTTCTTC. Its translation: CASSQSRTSGNEQFF. The chain is built from TRBV16 and TRBJ2-1; 10 nucleotides align to TRBD2. Trimming removed 0 bases from V and 6 bases from J; junction bases left unmatched: 2. This CDR3 spans 15 amino acids. CDR1 and CDR2 from the germline V gene are KGHSY and FQNENV.